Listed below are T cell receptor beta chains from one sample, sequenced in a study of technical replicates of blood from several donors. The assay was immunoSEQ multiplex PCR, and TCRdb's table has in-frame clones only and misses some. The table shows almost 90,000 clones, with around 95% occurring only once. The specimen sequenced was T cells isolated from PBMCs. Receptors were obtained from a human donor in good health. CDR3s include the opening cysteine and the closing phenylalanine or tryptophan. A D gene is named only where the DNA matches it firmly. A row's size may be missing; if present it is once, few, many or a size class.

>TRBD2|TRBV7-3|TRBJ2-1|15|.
TGTGCCAGCAGCTTAAGGCTAGCGGGAACCAATGAGCAGTTCTTC
CASSLRLAGTNEQFF
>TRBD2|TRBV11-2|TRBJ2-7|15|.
TGTGCCAGCAGCCAGGGAGGGACTAGCGGCTTCGAGCAGTACTTC
CASSQGGTSGFEQYF
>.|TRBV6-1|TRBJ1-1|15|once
TGTGCCAGCAGTGAAGTCGGGGTTATTGGTACTGAAGCTTTCTTT
CASSEVGVIGTEAFF
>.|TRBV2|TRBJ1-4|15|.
TGTGCCAGCAGCCAAAACGGACCAGGGCGTGAAAAACTGTTTTTT
CASSQNGPGREKLFF
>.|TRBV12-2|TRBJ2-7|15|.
TGTGCAAGTCGCTTAAAAGAATACCTACGCTACGAGCAGTACTTC
CASRLKEYLRYEQYF
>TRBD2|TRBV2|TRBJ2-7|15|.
TGTGCCAGCAAAAGGGGACTAGCGGGTAGCTACGAGCAGTACTTC
CASKRGLAGSYEQYF
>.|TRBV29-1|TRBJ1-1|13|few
TGCAGCGTGGGACATGGAAAAGGCACTGAAGCTTTCTTT
CSVGHGKGTEAFF
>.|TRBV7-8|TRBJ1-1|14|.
TGTGCCAGCAGCTTCGGTCCGGGGAACACTGAAGCTTTCTTT
CASSFGPGNTEAFF
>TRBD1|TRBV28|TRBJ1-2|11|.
TGTGCCACCACAGGGGGCCATGGCTACACCTTC
CATTGGHGYTF
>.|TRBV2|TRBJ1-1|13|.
TGTGCCAGCAGGGGGACACTTCCTACTGAAGCTTTCTTT
CASRGTLPTEAFF
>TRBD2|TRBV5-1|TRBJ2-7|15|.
TGCGCCAGCAGAATCGGACTAGCGGGAGGGGGCGAGCAGTACTTC
CASRIGLAGGGEQYF
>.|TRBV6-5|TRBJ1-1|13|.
TGTGCCAGCAGTTATGGGGGCAACACTGAAGCTTTCTTT
CASSYGGNTEAFF
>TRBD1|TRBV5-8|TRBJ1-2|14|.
TGTGCCAGCAGGCTTCGAGACAGGGAATATGGCTACACCTTC
CASRLRDREYGYTF
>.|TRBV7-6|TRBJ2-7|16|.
TGTGCCAGCAGCTTACTGATTCCATCTAAAGCCTACGAGCAGTACTTC
CASSLLIPSKAYEQYF
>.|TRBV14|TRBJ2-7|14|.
TGTGCCAGCAGCCAACAGGGCCTTTCGGGCGAGCAGTACTTC
CASSQQGLSGEQYF
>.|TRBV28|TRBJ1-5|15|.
TGTGCCAGCAGTTTATGGCGGGGCGCAGGTCAGCCCCAGCATTTT
CASSLWRGAGQPQHF
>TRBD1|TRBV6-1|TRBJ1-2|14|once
TGTGCCAGCAGTGAGCTCGGGACAGGGAATGGCTACACCTTC
CASSELGTGNGYTF
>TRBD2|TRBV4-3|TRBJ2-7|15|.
TGCGCCAGCAGCCAAGTTTGGAGGGGAGGGGACGAGCAGTACTTC
CASSQVWRGGDEQYF
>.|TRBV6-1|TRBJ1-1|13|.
TGTGCCAGCAGTGTACGGGAGAACACTGAAGCTTTCTTT
CASSVRENTEAFF
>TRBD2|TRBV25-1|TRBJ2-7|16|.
TGTGCCAGCAGTGAATCCGGAAAGGGACTAGCGGGAGGAAGGAACTTC
CASSESGKGLAGGRNF
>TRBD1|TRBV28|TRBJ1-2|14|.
TGTGCCAGCATCCGACCGGGACAGGGGAGGAAATACACCTTC
CASIRPGQGRKYTF
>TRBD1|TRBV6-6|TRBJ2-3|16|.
TGTGCCAGCACTCCACTCGGGGACAGGGGCACAGATACGCAGTATTTT
CASTPLGDRGTDTQYF
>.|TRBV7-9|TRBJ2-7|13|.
TGTGCCAGCAGCTTAGGGACACACTACGAGCAGTACTTC
CASSLGTHYEQYF
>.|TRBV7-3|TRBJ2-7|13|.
TGTGCCAGCAGCCGAGGACAGAACGGCGAGCAGTACTTC
CASSRGQNGEQYF
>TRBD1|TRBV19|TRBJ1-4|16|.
TGTGCCAGTAGTATCAACCCGGGACAGATAAATGAAAAACTGTTTTTT
CASSINPGQINEKLFF
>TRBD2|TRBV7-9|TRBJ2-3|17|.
TGTGCCAGCAGCCTCAACCTATATCTAGCGGGGACCGATACGCAGTATTTT
CASSLNLYLAGTDTQYF
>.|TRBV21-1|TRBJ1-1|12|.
TGTGCCAGTGGACAGAAGAACACTGAAGCTTTCTTT
CASGQKNTEAFF
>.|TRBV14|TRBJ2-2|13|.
TGTGCCAGCAGTTTAACTACCACCGGGGAGCTGTTTTTT
CASSLTTTGELFF
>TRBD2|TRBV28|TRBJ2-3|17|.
TGTGCCAGCAGTCTCGGACTAGCGGGAGATCGCGGAGATACGCAGTATTTT
CASSLGLAGDRGDTQYF
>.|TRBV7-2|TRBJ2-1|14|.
TGTGCCAGCAGCTTAGCGCCCCCACAGAATGAGCAGTTCTTC
CASSLAPPQNEQFF
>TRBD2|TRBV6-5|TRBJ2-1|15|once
TGTGCCAGCAAGGAAAGCGGGGGGCCCTACAATGAGCAGTTCTTC
CASKESGGPYNEQFF
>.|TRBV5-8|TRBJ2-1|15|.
TGTGCCAGCAGCTTGCTCCCGGGAACCTACAATGAGCAGTTCTTC
CASSLLPGTYNEQFF
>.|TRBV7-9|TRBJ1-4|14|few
TGTGCCAGCAGCTTGAACACAGGGAGTGAAAAACTGTTTTTT
CASSLNTGSEKLFF
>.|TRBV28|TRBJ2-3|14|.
TGTGCCAGCAGTTTATTCCGGTTTGCAGATACGCAGTATTTT
CASSLFRFADTQYF
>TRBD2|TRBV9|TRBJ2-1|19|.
TGTGCCAGCAGCGCTACCCGACTAGCGGGACCCAACCCCTACAATGAGCAGTTCTTC
CASSATRLAGPNPYNEQFF
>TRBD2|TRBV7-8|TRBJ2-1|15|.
TGTGCCAGCACCAACAGCGGGAACTCCTACAATGAGCAGTTCTTC
CASTNSGNSYNEQFF
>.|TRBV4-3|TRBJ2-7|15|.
TGCGCCAGCAGCCAAGATTACGGGGGGCGCCACGAGCAGTACTTC
CASSQDYGGRHEQYF
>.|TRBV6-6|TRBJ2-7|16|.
TGTGCCAGCAGGGGGACACCTGGCCGGTCCCCCTACGAGCAGTACTTC
CASRGTPGRSPYEQYF
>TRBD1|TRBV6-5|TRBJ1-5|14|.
TGTGCCAGCAGTATGACAGGGGGCGGTCAGCCCCAGCATTTT
CASSMTGGGQPQHF
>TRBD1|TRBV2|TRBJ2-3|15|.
TGTGCCAGCAAGAGGGGACAGCGAAGCACAGATACGCAGTATTTT
CASKRGQRSTDTQYF
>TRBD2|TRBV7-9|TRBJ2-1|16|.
TGTGCCAGCAGCTTAGCAGGGGGACTAGCATCAAATGAGCAGTTCTTC
CASSLAGGLASNEQFF
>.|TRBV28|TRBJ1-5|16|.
TGTGCCAGCAGTTTATTTCCGGCCGGACTGATGCAGCCCCAGCATTTT
CASSLFPAGLMQPQHF
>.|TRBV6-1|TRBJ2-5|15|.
TGTGCCAGCAGTGAATTTGGCCAATACCAAGAGACCCAGTACTTC
CASSEFGQYQETQYF
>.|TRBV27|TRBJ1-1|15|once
TGTGCCAGCACCTTGGGCTCCGGAATGAACACTGAAGCTTTCTTT
CASTLGSGMNTEAFF
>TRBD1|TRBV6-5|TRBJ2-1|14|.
TGTGCCAGCAGTTGGACAGGGGACGACAATGAGCAGTTCTTC
CASSWTGDDNEQFF
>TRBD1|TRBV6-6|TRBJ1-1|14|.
TGTGCCAGCAGTTACTCAGTAGGGGGCAGTGAAGCTTTCTTT
CASSYSVGGSEAFF
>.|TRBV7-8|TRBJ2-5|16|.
TGTGCCAGCAGCTACCTTGATGGGGGGAGGGGGGAGACCCAGTACTTC
CASSYLDGGRGETQYF
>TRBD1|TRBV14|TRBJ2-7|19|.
TGTGCCAGCAGCCAAGTGGGAAGGAGACAGGGCCCGAGCTCCTACGAGCAGTACTTC
CASSQVGRRQGPSSYEQYF
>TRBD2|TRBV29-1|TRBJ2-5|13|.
TGCAGCGCGCAACTGACTAGCGCCGGGACCCAGTACTTC
CSAQLTSAGTQYF
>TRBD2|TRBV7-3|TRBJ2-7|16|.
TGTGCCAGCAGCGAAGTAAGCGGGAGCAGGATCTACGAGCAGTACTTC
CASSEVSGSRIYEQYF
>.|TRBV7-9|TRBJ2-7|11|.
TGTGCCAGCAGCCGGGGGACCTCAACGTACTTC
CASSRGTSTYF
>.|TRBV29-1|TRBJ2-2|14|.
TGCAGCGTTGGGGCCAGCACGAACACCGGGGAGCTGTTTTTT
CSVGASTNTGELFF